This record looks at one T cell receptor (beta chain) sequence and its context. What it recognizes is unknown. This specimen belongs to a study of cytomegalovirus exposure and HLA in healthy donors. Across the study: Among the 398 donors who were genotyped, about 80% fell in the genetic ancestry cluster that is associated with self-reported Caucasian donors. Whole-study findings and limits: According to an earlier analysis, most TCR beta V segments yielded productive rearrangements about 87% or about 30% of the time. Using a false discovery rate of 0.05, a later analysis showed that approximately 17,000 TCR beta sequences were associated with HLA alleles.

The CDR3 totals 14 residues. Trimming stripped 4 bases from V and 8 bases from J, with 16 bases between. Germline values: CDR1 SGHAT, CDR2 FQNNGV. PCR primers comprised 60 Vbeta and 13 Jbeta primers. Using immunoSEQ multiplex PCR, the repertoire was profiled, and TCRdb retains in-frame clones only, with some absent. The data show 160,000 or so clones, roughly 80% seen once. Sequencing was done on a sample of PBMCs. The TCR comes from a woman aged 25 to 45 in good health and CMV-seronegative. The chain couples TRBV11-2 to TRBJ2-3; D perhaps matches TRBD2 (7 bases). CDR3 protein: CASSSRGGGGTQYF. The CDR3 region has the DNA TGTGCCAGCAGCTCAAGGGGGGGCGGAGGTACGCAGTATTTT.